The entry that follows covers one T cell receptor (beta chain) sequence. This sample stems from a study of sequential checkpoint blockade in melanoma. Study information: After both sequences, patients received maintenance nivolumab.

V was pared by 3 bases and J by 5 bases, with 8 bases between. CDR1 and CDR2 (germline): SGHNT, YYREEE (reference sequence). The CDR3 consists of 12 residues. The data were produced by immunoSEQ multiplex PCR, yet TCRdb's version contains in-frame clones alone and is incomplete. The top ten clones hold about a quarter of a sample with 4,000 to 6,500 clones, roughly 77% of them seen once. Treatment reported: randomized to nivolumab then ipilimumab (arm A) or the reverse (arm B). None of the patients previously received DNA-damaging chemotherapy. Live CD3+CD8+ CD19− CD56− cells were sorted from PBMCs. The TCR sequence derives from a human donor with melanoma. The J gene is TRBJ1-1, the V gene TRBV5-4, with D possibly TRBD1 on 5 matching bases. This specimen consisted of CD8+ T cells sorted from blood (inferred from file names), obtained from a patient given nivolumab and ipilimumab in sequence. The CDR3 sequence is CASSWGTTEAFF. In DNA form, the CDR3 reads TGTGCCAGCAGCTGGGGCACAACTGAAGCTTTCTTT.